This T cell receptor beta chain derives from a study of response to subunit inactivated influenza vaccine. Study results and limitations: T cells newly recruited by each seasonal influenza vaccination are few, the authors suggested.

TCRdb analysed the RT-PCR reads with MiXCR anew, one entry per CDR3 protein. This table holds fewer than 700,000 distinct CDR3 sequences, approximately 13% found once. Remarks on this clonotype: As yet, its antigen is unknown.

The sample here was PBMCs from blood, taken 45 days after vaccination. The origin of this receptor is a man aged 50-60 years who received an inactivated influenza vaccine.

DNA of the CDR3: TGCGCCAGCAGCCAAGGGACTAGCGGGATCTACTACGAGCAGTACTTC. Amino acids: CASSQGTSGIYYEQYF. V usage is TRBV4-3 and J usage is TRBJ2-7; 12 bases align to TRBD2. The CDR3 is 16 residues long. The V and J ends lost 1 base and 3 bases, in that order; junction bases with no gene match: 4. Germline lookup yields CDR1 LGHNA and CDR2 YSLEER.